These T cell receptor beta chains were read from a single sample in a study of T cell responses to AZD1222 COVID-19 vaccine. Generated by immunoSEQ multiplex PCR, the TCRdb table keeps only in-frame clones and is missing some. The sample shows 90,000 to 150,000 clones, roughly nine tenths of them seen only once. Here the sequenced sample was peripheral blood, taken on day 0 of AZD1222 vaccination. These receptors all stem from an adult in good health. Each CDR3 is given with its conserved first and last residue. A D gene is named only where the DNA matches it firmly. Rows may omit the clone size; those that give it use once, few, many or a size class.

size,D,V,J,CDR3,DNA
.,.,TRBV27,TRBJ2-2,CASSLGHTGELFF,TGTGCCAGCAGTTTGGGTCACACCGGGGAGCTGTTTTTT
.,.,TRBV19,TRBJ1-1,CASSMWQTNTEAFF,TGTGCCAGTAGTATGTGGCAGACGAACACTGAAGCTTTCTTT
.,.,TRBV12-3/TRBV12-4,TRBJ2-1,CASSFLGHNEQFF,TGTGCCAGCAGTTTTCTGGGGCACAATGAGCAGTTCTTC
.,.,TRBV14,TRBJ2-7,CASSQAGTPNYEQYF,TGTGCCAGCAGCCAGGCCGGGACACCGAACTACGAGCAGTACTTC
few,.,TRBV6-2/TRBV6-3,TRBJ1-6,CASSRGSPSNNSPLHF,TGTGCCAGCAGTCGGGGAAGCCCTAGTAATAATTCACCCCTCCACTTT
.,TRBD1,TRBV19,TRBJ1-2,CASKDRTNYGYTF,TGTGCCAGTAAGGACAGGACTAACTATGGCTACACCTTC
.,.,TRBV18,TRBJ2-7,CASSPRQASYEQYF,TGTGCCAGCTCACCAAGACAGGCATCCTACGAGCAGTACTTC
.,.,TRBV30,TRBJ2-2,CALESFSGTGELFF,TGTGCCTTGGAATCCTTCTCGGGGACCGGGGAGCTGTTTTTT
.,.,TRBV7-2,TRBJ2-1,CASSLWFAAENEQFF,TGTGCCAGCAGCTTATGGTTCGCGGCGGAAAATGAGCAGTTCTTC
.,TRBD2,TRBV7-2,TRBJ2-7,CASSSSGGAYEQYF,TGTGCCAGCAGCTCAAGCGGGGGGGCCTACGAGCAGTACTTC
.,TRBD2,TRBV7-9,TRBJ2-1,CASRGELAASYNEQFF,TGTGCCAGCAGGGGTGAACTAGCGGCGTCCTACAATGAGCAGTTCTTC
.,.,TRBV30,TRBJ1-2,CAWSVLLAGINYGYTF,TGTGCCTGGAGTGTACTATTGGCAGGGATTAACTATGGCTACACCTTC
.,.,TRBV5-1,TRBJ2-2,CASSLAGGELFF,TGCGCCAGCAGCTTGGCAGGCGGGGAGCTGTTTTTT
.,TRBD1,TRBV5-6,TRBJ1-5,CASSRDREASGQPQHF,TGTGCCAGCAGCCGGGACAGGGAGGCTAGCGGGCAGCCCCAGCATTTT
.,TRBD1,TRBV7-6,TRBJ1-2,CASSPHRGRGYTF,TGTGCCAGCAGCCCACACAGGGGACGCGGCTACACCTTC
.,.,TRBV9,TRBJ1-3,CASSATRTGSGNTIYF,TGTGCCAGCAGCGCTACGAGAACAGGGTCAGGAAACACCATATATTTT
.,.,TRBV19,TRBJ1-2,CASTADGTNYGYTF,TGTGCCAGTACCGCGGACGGCACTAACTATGGCTACACCTTC
.,.,TRBV9,TRBJ2-5,CASSVGTEETQYF,TGTGCCAGCAGCGTCGGGACTGAAGAGACCCAGTACTTC
.,TRBD1,TRBV28,TRBJ1-1,CASSYISQGGRTEAFF,TGTGCCAGCAGTTACATCTCGCAGGGGGGAAGAACTGAAGCTTTCTTT
.,.,TRBV6-4,TRBJ1-6,CASQSFDGTLHF,TGTGCCAGCCAATCCTTCGACGGCACCCTCCACTTT
.,.,TRBV5-1,TRBJ1-1,CASSSVGGDTEAFF,TGCGCCAGCAGCTCAGTAGGGGGAGACACTGAAGCTTTCTTT
.,.,TRBV19,TRBJ2-7,CASSILLSSYEQYF,TGTGCCAGTAGTATTCTCCTGAGCTCCTACGAGCAGTACTTC
.,.,TRBV9,TRBJ1-6,CASSVAIEANSPLHF,TGTGCCAGCAGCGTCGCCATTGAAGCTAATTCACCCCTCCACTTT
.,TRBD1,TRBV15,TRBJ1-5,CATSRDRGSNQPQHF,TGTGCCACCAGCAGGGACAGGGGGAGCAATCAGCCCCAGCATTTT
.,TRBD1,TRBV5-1,TRBJ1-2,CASSSLQGLEGYTF,TGCGCCAGCAGCTCCTTACAGGGGTTAGAGGGCTACACCTTC
.,.,TRBV12-3/TRBV12-4,TRBJ1-2,CASSLTNYGYTF,TGTGCCAGCAGTTTAACTAACTATGGCTACACCTTC
.,.,TRBV7-9,TRBJ2-7,CASSLTLARDSYSYEQYF,TGTGCCAGCAGCTTAACCCTAGCTAGGGACTCTTACTCCTACGAGCAGTACTTC
.,.,TRBV10-3,TRBJ2-3,CAIRGNTDTQYF,TGTGCCATCAGAGGTAACACAGATACGCAGTATTTT
once,TRBD1,TRBV7-2,TRBJ2-7,CASSFRTGGDEQYF,TGTGCCAGCAGCTTTAGGACAGGGGGCGACGAGCAGTACTTC
.,TRBD1,TRBV5-1,TRBJ2-5,CASSPDRVSETQYF,TGCGCCAGCAGCCCCGACAGGGTATCAGAGACCCAGTACTTC
.,.,TRBV7-6,TRBJ2-7,CASSLYNSASYEQYF,TGTGCCAGCAGCTTATATAATTCCGCCTCCTACGAGCAGTACTTC
.,TRBD1,TRBV6-1,TRBJ1-4,CASSEWTGGRNEKLFF,TGTGCCAGCAGTGAGTGGACAGGGGGCCGCAATGAAAAACTGTTTTTT
.,.,TRBV6-1,TRBJ1-1,CASSEWVGGTEAFF,TGTGCCAGCAGTGAATGGGTTGGCGGCACTGAAGCTTTCTTT
.,TRBD1,TRBV6-5,TRBJ1-1,CASRWTGGGWAFF,TGTGCCAGCAGATGGACAGGGGGTGGTTGGGCTTTCTTT
.,.,TRBV18,TRBJ2-1,CASSRDARYNEQFF,TGTGCCAGCTCACGGGACGCCCGCTACAATGAGCAGTTCTTC
.,TRBD1,TRBV6-2/TRBV6-3,TRBJ1-5,CASSKPGQLNQPQHF,TGTGCCAGCAGCAAACCGGGACAGCTCAATCAGCCCCAGCATTTT
.,.,TRBV5-4,TRBJ2-5,CAFWRGGKETQYF,TGTGCCTTTTGGCGGGGCGGGAAAGAGACCCAGTACTTC
.,.,TRBV7-8,TRBJ1-1,CASSLSGNTEAFF,TGTGCCAGCAGCTTATCAGGGAACACTGAAGCTTTCTTT
.,.,TRBV5-4,TRBJ1-2,CASSDHRGNYGYTF,TGTGCCAGCAGCGACCACCGCGGAAACTATGGCTACACCTTC
.,TRBD1,TRBV6-5,TRBJ2-3,CASDRGQGGTDTQYF,TGTGCCAGCGATAGAGGACAGGGGGGCACAGATACGCAGTATTTT
.,TRBD1,TRBV7-3,TRBJ1-1,CASSLAQGAAEAFF,TGTGCCAGCAGCTTAGCTCAGGGGGCGGCTGAAGCTTTCTTT
.,.,TRBV6-5,TRBJ2-3,CASRGWDRTDTQYF,TGTGCCAGCAGGGGGTGGGACCGCACAGATACGCAGTATTTT
.,.,TRBV20-1,TRBJ1-6,CSASRAGTYNSPLHF,TGCAGTGCTAGTCGGGCAGGGACCTATAATTCACCCCTCCACTTT
.,.,TRBV7-9,TRBJ2-5,CASSSGARETQYF,TGTGCCAGCAGCTCAGGGGCGAGGGAGACCCAGTACTTC
.,.,TRBV11-2,TRBJ1-1,CASSLARNTEAFF,TGTGCCAGCAGCTTAGCCCGGAACACTGAAGCTTTCTTT
.,.,TRBV28,TRBJ1-3,CASIGRSSGNTIYF,TGTGCCAGCATCGGACGCAGCTCTGGAAACACCATATATTTT
.,TRBD1,TRBV10-3,TRBJ1-2,CAIKGHDRGNYGYTF,TGTGCCATCAAGGGGCACGACAGGGGAAACTATGGCTACACCTTC
.,TRBD1,TRBV19,TRBJ1-6,CASSLGQGASPLHF,TGTGCCAGTAGCCTTGGACAGGGAGCTTCACCCCTCCACTTT
.,TRBD1,TRBV9,TRBJ2-2,CASSVRAGTENTGELFF,TGTGCCAGCAGCGTAAGGGCCGGGACAGAGAACACCGGGGAGCTGTTTTTT
few,.,TRBV7-2,TRBJ1-5,CASSLFVGVQPQHF,TGTGCCAGCAGCTTATTTGTGGGGGTTCAGCCCCAGCATTTT
.,TRBD1,TRBV25-1,TRBJ1-1,CATKGTENTEAFF,TGTGCCACCAAAGGGACAGAGAACACTGAAGCTTTCTTT
.,.,TRBV14,TRBJ2-7,CASSHPKTGFSYEQYF,TGTGCCAGCAGCCACCCTAAGACAGGATTCTCCTACGAGCAGTACTTC
.,TRBD1,TRBV6-5,TRBJ2-7,CASSPGQPPYEQYF,TGTGCCAGCAGCCCGGGACAGCCTCCCTACGAGCAGTACTTC
few,.,TRBV6-5,TRBJ1-2,CASSPDRTGGYTF,TGTGCCAGCAGTCCCGACAGGACGGGGGGCTACACCTTC
once,.,TRBV9,TRBJ1-2,CASSVGNREGGYTF,TGTGCCAGCAGCGTAGGCAACAGGGAAGGTGGCTACACCTTC
few,.,TRBV7-8,TRBJ1-3,CASSLDGPGNTIYF,TGTGCCAGCAGCTTAGACGGTCCTGGAAACACCATATATTTT
.,.,TRBV7-9,TRBJ2-6,CASSPGNSGANVLTF,TGTGCCAGCAGCCCAGGGAACTCTGGGGCCAACGTCCTGACTTTC
.,TRBD1,TRBV18,TRBJ1-4,CASSHRQGAANEKLFF,TGTGCCAGCTCACACCGACAGGGGGCGGCTAATGAAAAACTGTTTTTT
.,.,TRBV7-9,TRBJ2-5,CASSLDKSVGGETQYF,TGTGCCAGCAGCTTAGATAAATCGGTTGGGGGGGAGACCCAGTACTTC